This paragraph covers one T cell receptor (beta chain) sequence. The antigen is undetermined. V lost 6 bases to trimming and J lost 1 base, with 9 bases between them. CDR3 length: 12 amino acids. Per the germline V gene, CDR1 is DFQATT and CDR2 is SNEGSKA (reference sequence). The sample comes from a study of T-cell reconstitution after alpha-beta-depleted transplantation in children. A library of TCRbeta sequences, prepared with unique molecular identifiers, was generated. TCRdb fed the PCR reads into MiXCR, producing one record per CDR3 protein. The sample yields 300,000 to 400,000 distinct CDR3 sequences, about a quarter seen once. Broader study findings: Some patients' high day-60 TCRbeta diversity was traced to surviving recipient T cells and thymic progenitors.

The TCR was taken from a male patient younger than 18 who had a stem cell transplant for acute lymphoblastic leukemia, so the T cells may come from the graft donor. J is TRBJ2-5 and V is TRBV20-1, with D possibly matching TRBD2 (6 bases). This material consisted of PBMCs, mostly from graft donor cells, taken 180 days after TCRalphabeta/CD19-depleted stem cell transplant. CDR3 sequence reads: CSARLVQETQYF. In DNA, the CDR3 is TGCAGTGCCAGACTAGTCCAAGAGACCCAGTACTTC.